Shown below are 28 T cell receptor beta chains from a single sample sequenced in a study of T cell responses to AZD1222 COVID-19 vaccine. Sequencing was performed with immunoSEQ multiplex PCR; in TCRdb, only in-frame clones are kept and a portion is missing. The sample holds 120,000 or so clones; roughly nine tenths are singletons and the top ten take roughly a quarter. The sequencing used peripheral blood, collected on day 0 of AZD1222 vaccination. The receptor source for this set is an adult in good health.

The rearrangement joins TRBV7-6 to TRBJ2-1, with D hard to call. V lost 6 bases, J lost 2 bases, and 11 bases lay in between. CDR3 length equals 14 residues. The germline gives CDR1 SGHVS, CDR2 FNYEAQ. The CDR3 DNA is TGTGCCAGCAGTGAATCCTCCCCCTACAATGAGCAGTTCTTC. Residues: CASSESSPYNEQFF.

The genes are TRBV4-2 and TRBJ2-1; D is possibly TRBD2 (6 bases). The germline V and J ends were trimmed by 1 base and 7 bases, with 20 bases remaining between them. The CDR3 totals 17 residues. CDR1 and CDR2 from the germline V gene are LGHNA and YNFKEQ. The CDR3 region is CASSQGVAASLRNEQFF. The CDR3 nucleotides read TGTGCCAGCAGCCAAGGGGTAGCGGCCTCCCTCAGGAATGAGCAGTTCTTC.

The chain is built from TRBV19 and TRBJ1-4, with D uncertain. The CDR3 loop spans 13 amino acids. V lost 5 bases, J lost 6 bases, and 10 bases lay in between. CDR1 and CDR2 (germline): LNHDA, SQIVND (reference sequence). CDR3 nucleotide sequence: TGTGCCAGTAGTCCCGGGGTAGATGAAAAACTGTTTTTT. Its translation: CASSPGVDEKLFF.

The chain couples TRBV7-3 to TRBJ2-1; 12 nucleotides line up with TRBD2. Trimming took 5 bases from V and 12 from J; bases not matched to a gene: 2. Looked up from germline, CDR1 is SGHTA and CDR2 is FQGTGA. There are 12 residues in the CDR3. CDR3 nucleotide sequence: TGTGCCAGCAGCCAACTAGCGGGAGGGCAGTTCTTC. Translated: CASSQLAGGQFF.

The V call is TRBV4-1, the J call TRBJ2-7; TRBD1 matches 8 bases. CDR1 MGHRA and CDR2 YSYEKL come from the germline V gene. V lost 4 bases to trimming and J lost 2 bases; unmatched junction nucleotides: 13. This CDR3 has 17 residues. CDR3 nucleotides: TGCGCCAGCAGCCCCTTACCCTCCGGGACAGGAACCTACGAGCAGTACTTC. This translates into CASSPLPSGTGTYEQYF.

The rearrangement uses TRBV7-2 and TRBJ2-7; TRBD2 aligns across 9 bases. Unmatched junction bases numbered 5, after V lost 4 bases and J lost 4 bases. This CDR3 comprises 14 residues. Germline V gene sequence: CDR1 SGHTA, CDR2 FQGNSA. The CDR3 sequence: CASSSLAGKYEQYF. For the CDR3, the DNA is TGTGCCAGCAGCTCTCTAGCGGGGAAATACGAGCAGTACTTC.

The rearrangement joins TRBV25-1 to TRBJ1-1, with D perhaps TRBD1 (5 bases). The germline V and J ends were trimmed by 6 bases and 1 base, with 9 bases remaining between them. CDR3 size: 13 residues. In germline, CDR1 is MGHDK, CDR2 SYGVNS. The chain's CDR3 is CASRPGGNTEAFF. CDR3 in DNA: TGTGCCAGCAGGCCCGGGGGGAACACTGAAGCTTTCTTT.

As DNA, the CDR3 is TGTGCCTGGAGTGTCCAACCCGGATTCACTGAAGCTTTCTTT. Translation gives CAWSVQPGFTEAFF. The chain combines TRBV30 with TRBJ1-1; D is ambiguous. The CDR3 spans 14 residues. V lost 0 bases and J lost 4, with 12 bases in between. The germline CDR1 and CDR2 sequences are GTSNPN and SVGIG (reference sequence).

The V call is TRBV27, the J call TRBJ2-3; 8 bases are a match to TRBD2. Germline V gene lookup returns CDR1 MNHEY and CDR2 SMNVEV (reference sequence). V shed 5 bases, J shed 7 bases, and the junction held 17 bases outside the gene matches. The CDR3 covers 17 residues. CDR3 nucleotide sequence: TGTGCCAGCAGTCCTTCGGGCGGGGGGCCCCCATCGCATACGCAGTATTTT. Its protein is CASSPSGGGPPSHTQYF.

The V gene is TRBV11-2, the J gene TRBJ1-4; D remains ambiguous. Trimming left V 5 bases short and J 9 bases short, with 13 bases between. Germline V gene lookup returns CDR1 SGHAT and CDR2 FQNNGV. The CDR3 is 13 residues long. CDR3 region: CASSLAGRKKLFF. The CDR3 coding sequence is TGTGCCAGCAGCCTGGCGGGTAGAAAAAAACTGTTTTTT.

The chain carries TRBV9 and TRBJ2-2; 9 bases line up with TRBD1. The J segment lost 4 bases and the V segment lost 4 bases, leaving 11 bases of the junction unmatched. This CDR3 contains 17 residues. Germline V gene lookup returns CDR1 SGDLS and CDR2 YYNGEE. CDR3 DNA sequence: TGTGCCAGCAGCCCCCATACAGGGGGCGTCGGCACCGGGGAGCTGTTTTTT. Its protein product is CASSPHTGGVGTGELFF.

CDR3 coding DNA: TGTGCCAGAACCACATTGACAGGCTGGACTTATGGCTACACCTTC. It is translated as CARTTLTGWTYGYTF. This chain joins TRBV30 and TRBJ1-2, with a tentative D call TRBD1 (6 bases). Between the trimmed V and J ends, which lost 8 bases and 5 bases, there was a span of 24 bases. Germline-derived CDR1 and CDR2 are GTSNPN and SVGIG (reference sequence). The CDR3 spans 15 residues.

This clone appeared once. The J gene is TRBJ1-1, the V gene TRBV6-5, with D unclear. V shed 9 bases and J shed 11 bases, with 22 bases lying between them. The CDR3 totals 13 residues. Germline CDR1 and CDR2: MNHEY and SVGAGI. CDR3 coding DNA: TGTGCCAGTACGAGGACGGGTCCCGAAAAGGCTTTCTTT. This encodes CASTRTGPEKAFF.

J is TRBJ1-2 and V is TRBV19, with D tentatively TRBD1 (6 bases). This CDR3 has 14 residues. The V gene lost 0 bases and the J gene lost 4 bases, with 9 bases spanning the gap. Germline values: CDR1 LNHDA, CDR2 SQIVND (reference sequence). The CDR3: CASSIETGLYGYTF. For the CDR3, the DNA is TGTGCCAGTAGTATAGAGACAGGTCTCTATGGCTACACCTTC.

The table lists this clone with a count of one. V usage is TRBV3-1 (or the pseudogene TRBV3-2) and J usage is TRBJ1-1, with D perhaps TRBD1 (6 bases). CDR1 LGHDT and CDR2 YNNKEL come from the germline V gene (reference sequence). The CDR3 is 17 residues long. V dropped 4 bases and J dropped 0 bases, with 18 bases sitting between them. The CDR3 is CASSPSIGGGMNTEAFF. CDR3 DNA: TGTGCCAGCAGCCCCTCAATCGGGGGCGGGATGAACACTGAAGCTTTCTTT.

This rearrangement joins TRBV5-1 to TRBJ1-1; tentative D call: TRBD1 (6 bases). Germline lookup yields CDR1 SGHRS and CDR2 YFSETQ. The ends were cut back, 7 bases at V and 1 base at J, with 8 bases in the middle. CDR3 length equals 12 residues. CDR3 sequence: CASATGNTEAFF. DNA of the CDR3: TGCGCCAGCGCGACAGGGAACACTGAAGCTTTCTTT.

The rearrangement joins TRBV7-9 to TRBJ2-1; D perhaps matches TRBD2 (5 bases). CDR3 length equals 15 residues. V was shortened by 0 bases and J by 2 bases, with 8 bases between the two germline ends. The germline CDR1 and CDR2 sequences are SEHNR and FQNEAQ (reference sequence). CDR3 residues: CASSLAGVAYNEQFF. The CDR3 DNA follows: TGTGCCAGCAGCTTAGCGGGAGTTGCCTACAATGAGCAGTTCTTC.

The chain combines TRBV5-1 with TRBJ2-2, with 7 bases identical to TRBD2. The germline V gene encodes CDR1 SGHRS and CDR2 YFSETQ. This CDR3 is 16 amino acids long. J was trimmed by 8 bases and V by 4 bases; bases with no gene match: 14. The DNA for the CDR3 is TGCGCCAGCAGCACGCTTGACGGGAGGATTTCAGGGGAGCTGTTTTTT. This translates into CASSTLDGRISGELFF.

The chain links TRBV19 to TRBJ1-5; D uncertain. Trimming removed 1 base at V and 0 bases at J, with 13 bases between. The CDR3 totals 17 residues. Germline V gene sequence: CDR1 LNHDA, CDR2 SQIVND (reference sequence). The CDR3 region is CASSIGGPGNSNQPQHF. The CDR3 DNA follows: TGTGCCAGTAGTATAGGTGGACCCGGGAATAGCAATCAGCCCCAGCATTTT. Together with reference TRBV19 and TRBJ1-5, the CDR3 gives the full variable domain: DGGITQSPKYLFRKEGQNVTLSCEQNLNHDAMYWYRQDPGQGLRLIYYSQIVNDFQKGDIAEGYSVSREKKESFPLTVTSAQKNPTAFYLCASSIGGPGNSNQPQHFGDGTRLSIL.

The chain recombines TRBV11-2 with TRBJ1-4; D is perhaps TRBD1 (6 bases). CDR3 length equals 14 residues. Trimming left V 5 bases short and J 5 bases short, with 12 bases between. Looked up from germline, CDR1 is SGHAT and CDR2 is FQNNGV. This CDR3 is CASSGWTANEKLFF. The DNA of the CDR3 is TGTGCCAGCAGCGGTTGGACAGCGAATGAAAAACTGTTTTTT.

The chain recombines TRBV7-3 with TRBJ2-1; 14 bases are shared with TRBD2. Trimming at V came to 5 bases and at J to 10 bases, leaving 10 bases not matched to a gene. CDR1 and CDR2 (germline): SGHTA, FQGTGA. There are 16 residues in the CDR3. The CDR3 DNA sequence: TGTGCCAGCAGCCTTTCGGGGACTAGCGGGAGTGAGGAGCAGTTCTTC. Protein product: CASSLSGTSGSEEQFF.

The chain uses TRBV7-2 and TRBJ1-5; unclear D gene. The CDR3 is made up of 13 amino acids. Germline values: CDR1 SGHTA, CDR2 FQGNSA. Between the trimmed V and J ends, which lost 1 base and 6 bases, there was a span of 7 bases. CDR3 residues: CASSLEPSQPQHF. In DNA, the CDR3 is TGTGCCAGCAGCTTAGAACCGTCTCAGCCCCAGCATTTT.

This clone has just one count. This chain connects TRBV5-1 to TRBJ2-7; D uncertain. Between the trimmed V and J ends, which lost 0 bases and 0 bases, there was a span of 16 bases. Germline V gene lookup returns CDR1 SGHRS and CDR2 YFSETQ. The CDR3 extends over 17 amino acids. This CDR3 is CASSLDVAHQSSYEQYF. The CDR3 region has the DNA TGCGCCAGCAGCTTGGATGTGGCGCACCAGAGCTCCTACGAGCAGTACTTC. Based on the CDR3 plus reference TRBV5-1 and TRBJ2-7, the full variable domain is KAGVTQTPRYLIKTRGQQVTLSCSPISGHRSVSWYQQTPGQGLQFLFEYFSETQRNKGNFPGRFSGRQFSNSRSEMNVSTLELGDSALYLCASSLDVAHQSSYEQYFGPGTRLTVT.

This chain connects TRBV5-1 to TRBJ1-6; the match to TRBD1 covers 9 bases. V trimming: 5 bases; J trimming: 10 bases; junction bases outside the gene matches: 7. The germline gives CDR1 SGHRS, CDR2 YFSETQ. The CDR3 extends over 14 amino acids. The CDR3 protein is CASRRDRVGSPLHF. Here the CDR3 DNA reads TGCGCCAGCAGACGGGACAGGGTAGGATCACCCCTCCACTTT.

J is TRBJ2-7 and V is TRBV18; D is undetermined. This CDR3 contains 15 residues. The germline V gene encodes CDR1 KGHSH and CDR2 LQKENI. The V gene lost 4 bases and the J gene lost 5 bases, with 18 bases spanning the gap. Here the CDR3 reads CASSLIYGGLDEQYF. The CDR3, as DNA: TGTGCCAGCTCACTAATATACGGCGGCCTCGACGAGCAGTACTTC.

The CDR3 loop is CASSPPGQGVSPLHF. The CDR3 DNA sequence: TGTGCCAGCTCACCACCGGGACAGGGAGTTTCACCCCTCCACTTT. The chain has TRBV18 and TRBJ1-6, with 9 bases aligning to TRBD1. V lost 0 bases and J lost 9; bases outside the gene matches: 3. CDR1 KGHSH and CDR2 LQKENI come from the germline V gene. The CDR3 length is 15 residues.

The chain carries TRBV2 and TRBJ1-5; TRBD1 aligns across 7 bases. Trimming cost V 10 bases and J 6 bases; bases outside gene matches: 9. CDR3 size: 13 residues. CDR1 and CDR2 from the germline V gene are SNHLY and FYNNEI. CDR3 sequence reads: CAIGTAEGQPQHF. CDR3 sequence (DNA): TGTGCCATCGGGACAGCAGAGGGTCAGCCCCAGCATTTT.

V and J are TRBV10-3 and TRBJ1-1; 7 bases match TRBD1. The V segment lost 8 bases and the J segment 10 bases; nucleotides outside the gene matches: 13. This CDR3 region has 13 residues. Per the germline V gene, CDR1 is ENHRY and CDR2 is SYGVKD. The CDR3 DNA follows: TGTGCCATCGGGGGACAGATAGGGGTAGTAGCTTTCTTT. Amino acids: CAIGGQIGVVAFF.